Shown below are 19 T cell receptor beta chains from a single sample sequenced in a study of human T cells and chemical hapten exposure. A single record per CDR3 protein comes from TCRdb applying MiXCR to the RACE reads. The sample includes 150,000 to 200,000 distinct CDR3 sequences, about 25% of them seen just once. Time point of the sample: patch test 3, about 24 weeks after DPC sensitization. The treatment is: therapeutic diphenylcyclopropenone sensitization with weekly scalp DPC. Sample: whole blood, taken in connection with sensitization to the hapten diphenylcyclopropenone (DPC). These receptors originate from a woman aged 40 to 49 with alopecia areata. Some clones in this sample may be carry-over from other donors' samples.

The chain couples TRBV24-1 to TRBJ2-1; 10 bases are a match to TRBD2. The V gene's germline CDR1 is KGHDR and CDR2 SFDVKD. CDR3 length: 17 residues. Unmatched junction bases numbered 10, after V lost 3 bases and J lost 6 bases. The CDR3 reads CATSDPVEAGGRNEQFF. DNA for the CDR3: TGTGCCACCAGTGATCCGGTCGAAGCGGGAGGGCGCAATGAGCAGTTCTTC.

The genes are TRBV5-4 and TRBJ2-2, with unresolved D. V dropped 3 bases and J dropped 1 base, with 13 bases sitting between them. The V gene's germline CDR1 is SGHNT and CDR2 YYREEE (reference sequence). This CDR3 has 16 amino acids. CDR3 bases: TGTGCCAGCAGCTACCCCTGGCCAGAGAACACCGGGGAGCTGTTTTTT. Its protein product is CASSYPWPENTGELFF.

The V and J genes are TRBV12-3 or TRBV12-4 and TRBJ1-2; no clear D. CDR3 length equals 13 residues. V lost 5 bases to trimming and J lost 4 bases, with 11 bases between them. CDR3 sequence (DNA): TGTGCCAGCAGTGGTCGCCGGGGCTATGGCTACACCTTC. It codes for CASSGRRGYGYTF.

The gene calls are TRBV6-2 or TRBV6-3 and TRBJ2-1; the D is unclear. The CDR3 runs 11 residues. The germline V and J ends were trimmed by 2 bases and 6 bases, with 2 bases remaining between them. Germline lookup yields CDR1 MNHEY and CDR2 SVGEGT. The CDR3 DNA reads as TGTGCCAGCAGTTACCCCAATGAGCAGTTCTTC. The encoded protein is CASSYPNEQFF.

This clonotype was detected ten times or more. The chain joins TRBV2 to TRBJ2-7; the match to TRBD1 covers 8 bases. CDR3 size: 13 residues. Germline CDR1 SNHLY, CDR2 FYNNEI. Trimming took 6 bases from V and 6 from J; bases not matched to a gene: 7. CDR3 residues: CASRPDRVGEQYF. CDR3 bases: TGTGCCAGCAGACCGGACAGGGTAGGCGAGCAGTACTTC.

This clonotype has more than one count but fewer than ten. CDR3 residues: CSVGGMGAFF. CDR3 bases: TGCAGCGTTGGGGGGATGGGAGCTTTCTTT. The gene calls are TRBV29-1 and TRBJ1-1; TRBD1 is a possible D gene (5 bases). The germline CDR1 and CDR2 sequences are SQVTM and ANQGSEA. V was shortened by 4 bases and J by 10 bases, with 10 bases between the two germline ends. CDR3 length: 10 amino acids.

In its sample, this clonotype was seen a few times. This chain uses TRBV28 with TRBJ1-5; a weak D match, TRBD1 (5 bases). Per the germline V gene, CDR1 is MDHEN and CDR2 is SYDVKM. The CDR3 consists of 17 residues. Trimming removed 7 bases from V and 0 bases from J, with 19 bases in between. Here the CDR3 reads CASIPIGAAYSNQPQHF. The DNA of the CDR3 is TGTGCCAGCATCCCTATCGGGGCAGCCTATAGCAATCAGCCCCAGCATTTT.

In its sample, this clonotype was seen a few times. This chain links TRBV20-1 with TRBJ1-1; D is unresolved. The V and J ends lost 0 bases and 6 bases respectively, with 23 bases between them. The CDR3 is made up of 17 amino acids. The V gene's germline CDR1 is DFQATT and CDR2 SNEGSKA (reference sequence). CDR3 DNA sequence: TGCAGTGCTAGAGATCTGTGGGCAGCTCTTAGTTCCCCTGAAGCTTTCTTT. Its protein product is CSARDLWAALSSPEAFF.

J is TRBJ2-7 and V is TRBV7-2; D is perhaps TRBD1 (6 bases). The CDR3 length is 13 residues. The V gene lost 5 bases and the J gene lost 7 bases, with 15 bases spanning the gap. Germline V gene sequence: CDR1 SGHTA, CDR2 FQGNSA. The CDR3 DNA is TGTGCCAGCAGCATGACACAGGGCTGGGAGCAGTACTTC. Translating it yields CASSMTQGWEQYF.

This clonotype was found a few times. The chain employs TRBV7-2 and TRBJ2-1; the D gene is possibly TRBD2 (6 bases). V was trimmed by 7 bases and J by 5 bases, leaving 18 bases between them. The CDR3 covers 15 residues. Germline loops: CDR1 SGHTA, CDR2 FQGNSA. CDR3 protein: CASTIPGTPNNEQFF. CDR3 sequence (DNA): TGTGCCAGCACCATTCCCGGGACTCCCAACAATGAGCAGTTCTTC. The full variable domain, in which reference TRBV7-2 and TRBJ2-1 provide the parts outside the CDR3, is GAGVSQSPSNKVTEKGKDVELRCDPISGHTALYWYRQSLGQGLEFLIYFQGNSAPDKSGLPSDRFSAERTGGSVSTLTIQRTQQEDSAVYLCASTIPGTPNNEQFFGPGTRLTVL.

The chain links TRBV6-5 to TRBJ1-2; unclear D gene. Germline V gene data show CDR1 as MNHEY and CDR2 as SVGAGI. With 0 bases removed from V and 4 bases from J, the gap between germline ends came to 9 bases. This CDR3 spans 14 amino acids. CDR3 nucleotide sequence: TGTGCCAGCAGTTACTCAAGGGTGGGCTATGGCTACACCTTC. Protein sequence: CASSYSRVGYGYTF.

This chain connects TRBV7-2 to TRBJ2-2; D remains unclear. With 5 bases removed from V and 3 bases from J, the gap between germline ends came to 13 bases. Germline V CDR1 and CDR2: SGHTA, FQGNSA. The CDR3 length is 15 residues. As DNA, the CDR3 is TGTGCCAGCAGCGTAGTGTTCGGTGACACCGGGGAGCTGTTTTTT. The encoded protein is CASSVVFGDTGELFF.

This clonotype was found a few times. The chain combines TRBV28 with TRBJ2-2; D unclear. The CDR3 length is 11 residues. Germline loops: CDR1 MDHEN, CDR2 SYDVKM. V was trimmed by 10 bases and J by 3 bases, leaving 6 bases between them. CDR3 residues: CATRYTGELFF. CDR3 nucleotide sequence: TGTGCCACCAGATACACCGGGGAGCTGTTTTTT.

The chain couples TRBV15 to TRBJ2-5; no clear D. Trimming stripped 0 bases from V and 2 bases from J, with 7 bases between. The CDR3 runs to 14 residues. Germline CDR1 reads LNHNV; CDR2 reads YYDKDF (reference sequence). The CDR3 sequence is CATSRDGYQETQYF. The CDR3 region has the DNA TGTGCCACCAGCAGAGATGGGTATCAAGAGACCCAGTACTTC. The variable domain in full, with the rest retrieved from reference TRBV15 and TRBJ2-5, is DAMVIQNPRYQVTQFGKPVTLSCSQTLNHNVMYWYQQKSSQAPKLLFHYYDKDFNNEADTPDNFQSRRPNTSFCFLDIRSPGLGDTAMYLCATSRDGYQETQYFGPGTRLLVL.

This clonotype was recorded a few times. The chain recombines TRBV5-4 with TRBJ2-3; TRBD1 might be the D (5 bases). The CDR3 loop spans 16 amino acids. CDR1 and CDR2 (germline): SGHNT, YYREEE (reference sequence). Trimming took off 0 bases at V and 0 bases at J, with 11 bases between the two ends. The CDR3 DNA is TGTGCCAGCAGCTTGGCCGCGCAGGGCAGCACAGATACGCAGTATTTT. Translation: CASSLAAQGSTDTQYF. The complete variable domain, with remaining parts taken from reference TRBV5-4 and TRBJ2-3, reads ETGVTQSPTHLIKTRGQQVTLRCSSQSGHNTVSWYQQALGQGPQFIFQYYREEENGRGNFPPRFSGLQFPNYSSELNVNALELDDSALYLCASSLAAQGSTDTQYFGPGTRLTVL.

This clonotype was seen more than once but under ten times. This chain links TRBV6-2 or TRBV6-3 with TRBJ2-1; no firm D call. The length of the CDR3 is 14 residues. V dropped 7 bases and J dropped 3 bases, with 13 bases sitting between them. CDR1 and CDR2 from the germline V gene are MNHEY and SVGEGT. This chain's CDR3 is CASTRAGSYNEQFF. CDR3 coding DNA: TGTGCCAGCACCCGGGCTGGCAGCTACAATGAGCAGTTCTTC.

There are a few counts of this clonotype. The chain couples TRBV18 to TRBJ2-1; either TRBD1 or TRBD2 may fit D (5 bases each). The CDR3 consists of 18 residues. V dropped 1 base and J dropped 7 bases, with 23 bases sitting between them. CDR1 and CDR2 from the germline V gene are KGHSH and LQKENI. The CDR3 DNA reads as TGTGCCAGCTCACCACACGCACCGGACTCGAGGGGTTTGAATGAGCAGTTCTTC. Translation: CASSPHAPDSRGLNEQFF.

This clonotype was counted ten times or more. This chain links TRBV7-6 with TRBJ2-6; possible D gene TRBD2, 7 bases. CDR1 and CDR2 (germline): SGHVS, FNYEAQ. The CDR3 spans 15 residues. Between the trimmed V and J ends, which lost 8 bases and 0 bases, there was a span of 11 bases. This CDR3 reads CASGGASSGANVLTF. As DNA, the CDR3 is TGTGCCAGCGGGGGGGCCAGCTCTGGGGCCAACGTCCTGACTTTC. Using reference TRBV7-6 and TRBJ2-6 for the parts outside the CDR3, the full variable domain is GAGVSQSPRYKVTKRGQDVALRCDPISGHVSLYWYRQALGQGPEFLTYFNYEAQQDKSGLPNDRFSAERPEGSISTLTIQRTEQRDSAMYRCASGGASSGANVLTFGAGSRLTVL.

This clonotype was counted between two and nine times. The V gene is TRBV18, the J gene TRBJ2-1, with unresolved D. This CDR3 is built from 12 residues. Trimming stripped 6 bases from V and 9 bases from J, with 12 bases between. Looked up from germline, CDR1 is KGHSH and CDR2 is LQKENI. The CDR3 region has the DNA TGTGCCAGCTCCTCCGGACGATCTGAGCAGTTCTTC. Amino acids: CASSSGRSEQFF.